A single sample is the source of the 24 T cell receptor beta chains below, sequenced in a study of CD8 T cells in ankylosing spondylitis. No antigens are known for them. TCRdb itself ran the 5' RACE reads through MiXCR, one entry per CDR3 protein. This sample carries approximately 500,000 distinct CDR3 sequences, about 12% of them seen once, and the ten largest clones take about 6.8%. The study's findings and limits: Seemingly characteristic of ankylosing spondylitis blood was a TCR beta motif consisting of roughly 8 highly homologous variants.

Sequencing was performed on blood, either unsorted or a sorted T cell fraction (not recorded which). Source of these receptors: a male donor with ankylosing spondylitis.

This clonotype has a handful of counts. V is TRBV7-8 and J is TRBJ2-7; D call uncertain. Germline CDR1 is SGHVS and CDR2 is FQNEAQ. CDR3 length: 16 amino acids. Trimming pared 5 bases from V and 0 bases from J, leaving 17 bases between. CDR3 sequence: CASSPTVFFSSYEQYF. For the CDR3, the DNA is TGTGCCAGCAGCCCTACCGTCTTCTTTAGCTCCTACGAGCAGTACTTC.

This clonotype occurred a few times. This chain connects TRBV6-1 to TRBJ2-5; the D gene could be TRBD1 or TRBD2 (6 bases each). This CDR3 has 13 amino acids. Between the trimmed V and J ends, which lost 10 bases and 5 bases, there was a span of 17 bases. In germline, CDR1 is MNHNS, CDR2 SASEGT. The CDR3 loop is CATRLQGRETQYF. CDR3 nucleotides: TGTGCCACCCGACTCCAGGGGAGGGAGACCCAGTACTTC.

The genes are TRBV18 and TRBJ2-1; TRBD2 aligns across 9 bases. The CDR3 consists of 17 residues. J was trimmed by 5 bases and V by 3 bases; bases with no gene match: 11. Germline V gene data show CDR1 as KGHSH and CDR2 as LQKENI. The CDR3 region is CASSPTQREVTHNEQFF. CDR3 coding DNA: TGTGCCAGCTCACCCACACAGCGGGAGGTTACTCACAATGAGCAGTTCTTC.

The chain uses TRBV5-1 and TRBJ2-7; 7 bases line up with TRBD2. Germline-derived CDR1 and CDR2 are SGHRS and YFSETQ. The CDR3 length is 13 residues. Unmatched junction bases numbered 3, after V lost 0 bases and J lost 6 bases. CDR3 protein: CASSLGTSFEQYV. As DNA, the CDR3 is TGCGCCAGCAGCTTGGGGACTAGTTTCGAGCAGTACGTC.

This clonotype was picked up a small number of times. The CDR3: CASSLEGGFYEQYV. DNA for the CDR3: TGTGCCAGCAGCTTGGAAGGAGGGTTCTACGAGCAGTACGTC. The chain uses TRBV5-6 and TRBJ2-7; D perhaps matches TRBD2 (6 bases). Germline V gives CDR1 SGHDT, CDR2 YYEEEE. The CDR3 runs 14 residues. V lost 0 bases and J 3 bases, leaving 10 bases between the germline ends.

This clonotype was detected a few times. This chain joins TRBV5-6 and TRBJ2-4; D uncertain. CDR3 length equals 16 residues. V was pared by 0 bases and J by 2 bases, with 12 bases between. Germline CDR1 SGHDT, CDR2 YYEEEE. CDR3 in DNA: TGTGCCAGCAGCTTGGAGGCGACAAGGCCCAAAAACATTCAGTACTTC. Its protein product is CASSLEATRPKNIQYF.

This clonotype appeared a few times. The chain carries TRBV6-5 and TRBJ2-5, with D possibly being TRBD2 (6 bases). This CDR3 region has 16 residues. Germline V gene data show CDR1 as MNHEY and CDR2 as SVGAGI. Trimming removed 4 bases at V and 7 bases at J, with 22 bases between. CDR3 region: CASSSRGLLNTGTQYF. For the CDR3, the DNA is TGTGCCAGCAGTTCCCGAGGACTACTAAACACAGGGACCCAGTACTTC.

In this sample, this clonotype turned up many times. The rearrangement uses TRBV7-6 and TRBJ2-7; TRBD1 or TRBD2 may be the D gene (7 bases each). CDR1 and CDR2 from the germline V gene are SGHVS and FNYEAQ. The CDR3 has 13 residues. V lost 4 bases to trimming and J lost 7 bases, with 14 bases between them. DNA of the CDR3: TGTGCCAGCAGCTACGGGACAGCGGGAGAGCAGTACTTC. It encodes CASSYGTAGEQYF.

In DNA, the CDR3 is TGCGCCAGCAGCCAGTTAAGGGGACAGCAAAACATTCAGTACTTC. It encodes CASSQLRGQQNIQYF. V and J are TRBV5-1 and TRBJ2-4, with 7 bases that match TRBD1. Germline assignment: CDR1 SGHRS and CDR2 YFSETQ. CDR3 size: 15 residues. V was clipped by 4 bases and J by 5 bases; unmatched bases: 9.

This clonotype was counted only a few times. The V call is TRBV11-2, the J call TRBJ1-4, with D hard to call. V shed 5 bases and J shed 4 bases, with 14 bases lying between them. Germline loops: CDR1 SGHAT, CDR2 FQNNGV. This CDR3 contains 15 residues. In DNA form, the CDR3 reads TGTGCCAGCAGCCCAACTCGGACGGGTAATGAAAAACTGTTTTTT. Its translation: CASSPTRTGNEKLFF.

V gene TRBV5-1 combines with J gene TRBJ1-2; D not certain. Trimming removed 1 base at V and 2 bases at J, with 9 bases between. Germline lookup yields CDR1 SGHRS and CDR2 YFSETQ. This CDR3 is 14 amino acids long. The CDR3: CASSLFRLNYGYTF. The CDR3 nucleotides read TGCGCCAGCAGCTTGTTCCGTCTGAACTATGGCTACACCTTC.

In its sample, this clonotype was seen a few times. The gene calls are TRBV21-1 and TRBJ2-5; TRBD1, the D gene given by the table, was not confirmed from the DNA. TRBV21-1 is a pseudogene locus. This CDR3 is 14 amino acids long. The CDR3, as DNA: TGTGCCAGCAGCCCGGGACAGAACCAAGAGACCCAGTACTTC. It specifies CASSPGQNQETQYF.

The chain is built from TRBV20-1 and TRBJ1-1, with D unclear. The CDR3 is 15 residues long. Germline V gene sequence: CDR1 DFQATT, CDR2 SNEGSKA (reference sequence). V gave up 0 bases and J gave up 1 base, with 12 bases separating them. The CDR3 coding sequence is TGCAGTGCTAGAGATCCCAGGACGTGGAACACTGAAGCTTTCTTT. Protein sequence: CSARDPRTWNTEAFF.

CDR3 residues: CASSLDSGTEAFF. CDR3 DNA: TGTGCCAGCAGCTTGGATTCGGGCACTGAAGCTTTCTTT. The gene calls are TRBV5-5 and TRBJ1-1; D call uncertain. From germline, CDR1 is SGHKS and CDR2 YYEKEE (reference sequence). Between the trimmed V and J ends, which lost 0 bases and 4 bases, there was a span of 7 bases. The CDR3 contains 13 residues.

This rearrangement joins TRBV29-1 to TRBJ1-1; D perhaps matches TRBD1 (6 bases). The CDR3 has 14 amino acids. Germline V gene data show CDR1 as SQVTM and CDR2 as ANQGSEA. V gave up 5 bases and J gave up 2 bases, with 15 bases separating them. CDR3 bases: TGCAGCGTTTTAGATACAGGGACCAACACTGAAGCTTTCTTT. Translating it yields CSVLDTGTNTEAFF.

The CDR3 spells CASSQEVRDSFYGYTF. The CDR3 nucleotides read TGCGCCAGCAGCCAAGAAGTCCGGGACAGCTTCTATGGCTACACCTTC. This sequence joins TRBV4-1 and TRBJ1-2; 7 nucleotides match TRBD1. J was trimmed by 4 bases and V by 0 bases; bases with no gene match: 8. The germline gives CDR1 MGHRA, CDR2 YSYEKL. This CDR3 comprises 16 residues.

J is TRBJ2-2 and V is TRBV7-2, with D hard to call. CDR1 is SGHTA, CDR2 FQGNSA, per germline. The CDR3 loop spans 16 amino acids. Between the trimmed V and J ends, which lost 2 bases and 6 bases, there was a span of 16 bases. CDR3 protein: CASSLRKILNAGELFF. CDR3 DNA: TGTGCCAGCAGCTTAAGAAAGATACTTAACGCCGGGGAGCTGTTTTTT.

This sequence joins TRBV10-3 and TRBJ2-3, with 8 bases lining up with TRBD2. V gave up 6 bases and J gave up 2 bases; unmatched junction bases: 7. The CDR3 has 15 amino acids. Germline V gives CDR1 ENHRY, CDR2 SYGVKD. The CDR3 DNA reads as TGTGCCATCAGCATTACTAGCGGATACACAGATACGCAGTATTTT. It yields the protein CAISITSGYTDTQYF.

This clonotype was picked up many times. The chain joins TRBV20-1 to TRBJ2-1, with 12 nucleotides matching TRBD2. The length of the CDR3 is 18 residues. CDR1 is DFQATT and CDR2 is SNEGSKA in the germline V gene (reference sequence). V trimming: 5 bases; J trimming: 5 bases; junction bases outside the gene matches: 16. Here the CDR3 reads CSAFDAGTSGRGDNEQFF. In DNA form, the CDR3 reads TGCAGTGCTTTCGACGCCGGGACTAGCGGGCGAGGGGACAATGAGCAGTTCTTC.

V gene TRBV23-1 combines with J gene TRBJ1-1; no clear D. TRBV23-1 is an ORF, and what it does is uncertain. This CDR3 is 13 amino acids long. CDR3 sequence: CPPPPGIGTEAFF. The CDR3 coding sequence is TGCCCACCGCCCCCGGGTATTGGGACTGAAGCTTTCTTT.

This clonotype appeared a few times. V usage is TRBV6-5 and J usage is TRBJ1-2; TRBD1 might be the D (5 bases). Germline V gene data show CDR1 as MNHEY and CDR2 as SVGAGI. The CDR3 totals 12 residues. Deletions cut 5 bases from V and 8 bases from J, with 12 bases between. The CDR3 here is CASSRTSGGYTF. CDR3 nucleotide sequence: TGTGCCAGCAGTCGGACTTCAGGGGGCTACACCTTC.

This clonotype showed up just a few times. The CDR3: CASSSYPGSSSYNEQFF. CDR3 nucleotide sequence: TGTGCCAGCAGCTCATACCCGGGGAGCAGCTCCTACAATGAGCAGTTCTTC. The chain is built from TRBV11-2 and TRBJ2-1; perhaps TRBD2 as D (5 bases). V was pared by 4 bases and J by 0 bases, with 16 bases between. CDR3 size: 17 residues. Germline V lookup: CDR1 SGHAT, CDR2 FQNNGV.

The V gene is TRBV27, the J gene TRBJ1-2; 7 bases are shared with TRBD1. The CDR3 has 13 residues. J gave up 5 bases and V 8 bases, and 8 bases lay outside the gene matches. Germline CDR1 and CDR2: MNHEY and SMNVEV (reference sequence). DNA for the CDR3: TGTGCCAGCCCTCCGGACAGGAGTTATGGCTACACCTTC. Protein product: CASPPDRSYGYTF.

The chain links TRBV6-1 to TRBJ1-1; D is perhaps TRBD1 (6 bases). Looked up from germline, CDR1 is MNHNS and CDR2 is SASEGT. The CDR3 is made up of 11 amino acids. CDR3 nucleotides: TGTGCAACAAAGGGGGTTCCTGAAGCTTTCTTT. Residues: CATKGVPEAFF.